These 29 T cell receptor beta chains were sequenced from one sample in a study of blood T cell repertoires in COVID-19 (dated by TCRdb to 2018 to 2021). Receptors were amplified or captured by the immunoSEQ multiplex PCR assay. TCRdb provides this immuneACCESS table in a form limited to in-frame rearrangements. Some clones are lacking; in checked studies, under half of them reflect an unresolved V gene, and why the rest are absent is not known. This sample is represented by about 180,000 clones; 88% of them were singletons. The ten biggest clones cover roughly 9% of the sample. Input material: PBMCs or T cells enriched from blood (not recorded which). The receptors here all came from a woman aged 18-29 years who had recovered from COVID-19.

In its sample, this clone was seen once. The J gene is TRBJ2-2, the V gene TRBV6-2 or TRBV6-3; 11 bases agree with TRBD2. The V and J ends lost 5 bases and 3 bases, in that order; junction bases with no gene match: 5. The CDR3 runs 16 residues. Germline lookup yields CDR1 MNHEY and CDR2 SVGEGT. The CDR3 DNA reads as TGTGCCAGCAGTCTCGGGACTAGCGGATACACCGGGGAGCTGTTTTTT. Translating gives CASSLGTSGYTGELFF.

This rearrangement joins TRBV27 to TRBJ1-2, with 8 positions matching TRBD1. CDR3 size: 13 residues. J gave up 8 bases and V 5 bases, and 7 bases lay outside the gene matches. CDR1 and CDR2 from the germline V gene are MNHEY and SMNVEV (reference sequence). This chain's CDR3 is CASSPNRGSGYTF. CDR3 nucleotide sequence: TGTGCCAGCAGTCCTAACAGGGGGAGCGGCTACACCTTC.

A remark on this clone: Different DNA sequences within this sample yield the same CDR3. The CDR3 DNA reads TGTGCCAGTAGTATCGGACAGGGTAATTCACCCCTCCACTTT. This sequence encodes CASSIGQGNSPLHF. The V call is TRBV19, the J call TRBJ1-6; 8 nucleotides agree with TRBD1. This CDR3 has 14 amino acids. The J segment lost 6 bases and the V segment lost 3 bases, leaving 1 base of the junction unmatched. CDR1 and CDR2 (germline): LNHDA, SQIVND (reference sequence). Filled out from reference TRBV19 and TRBJ1-6, the complete variable domain reads DGGITQSPKYLFRKEGQNVTLSCEQNLNHDAMYWYRQDPGQGLRLIYYSQIVNDFQKGDIAEGYSVSREKKESFPLTVTSAQKNPTAFYLCASSIGQGNSPLHFGNGTRLTVT.

This clone occurred once. This chain connects TRBV2 to TRBJ2-3; 11 nucleotides match TRBD2. Germline CDR1 is SNHLY and CDR2 is FYNNEI. The V and J ends lost 5 bases and 0 bases, in that order; junction bases with no gene match: 1. The CDR3 has 15 amino acids. The CDR3 sequence is CASSPSGGSTDTQYF. CDR3 DNA sequence: TGTGCCAGCAGTCCTAGCGGGGGGAGCACAGATACGCAGTATTTT.

The chain links TRBV12-1 to TRBJ2-5; the listed D gene, TRBD2, was not tested against the DNA. TRBV12-1 is a pseudogene. CDR3 size: 19 residues. The CDR3 protein is CASSTPEYSSGGVLETQYF. The CDR3 region has the DNA TGTGCCAGCAGCACACCCGAGTATTCAAGCGGGGGGGTATTGGAGACCCAGTACTTC.

The rearrangement uses TRBV18 and TRBJ1-3, with a weak D call TRBD1 (6 bases). CDR1 KGHSH and CDR2 LQKENI come from the germline V gene. The CDR3 covers 16 residues. V was pared by 6 bases and J by 0 bases, with 15 bases between. The CDR3: CASSQSQGTSGNTIYF. CDR3 bases: TGTGCCAGCTCCCAATCCCAGGGGACCTCTGGAAACACCATATATTTT.

CDR3: CASSIRDFSGNTIYF. For the CDR3, the DNA is TGTGCCAGTAGTATCCGTGACTTTTCTGGAAACACCATATATTTT. J is TRBJ1-3 and V is TRBV19; no firm D call. This CDR3 region has 15 residues. The germline V and J ends were trimmed by 3 bases and 1 base, with 10 bases remaining between them. Germline V gene sequence: CDR1 LNHDA, CDR2 SQIVND (reference sequence).

The chain is built from TRBV4-1 and TRBJ1-4; D is unresolved. The germline V and J ends were trimmed by 4 bases and 7 bases, with 7 bases remaining between them. There are 12 residues in the CDR3. Germline CDR1 and CDR2: MGHRA and YSYEKL. In nucleotides, the CDR3 is TGCGCCAGCAGCCCACCCGGTGAAAAACTGTTTTTT. This sequence encodes CASSPPGEKLFF.

The V gene is TRBV10-2, the J gene TRBJ2-1; tentative D call: TRBD2 (6 bases). The CDR3 has 20 residues. V was trimmed by 1 base and J by 0 bases, leaving 22 bases between them. CDR1 WSHSY and CDR2 SAAADI come from the germline V gene. The CDR3, as DNA: TGCGCCAGCAGTGAGTTTCGGGACTCCCTGGCTGAAAGCTCCTACAATGAGCAGTTCTTC. The encoded protein is CASSEFRDSLAESSYNEQFF.

Only a few counts were recorded for this clone. The genes are TRBV7-9 and TRBJ2-2, with 9 bases identical to TRBD1. This CDR3 region has 14 residues. The V and J ends lost 5 bases and 5 bases, in that order; junction bases with no gene match: 3. Per germline, CDR1 SEHNR and CDR2 FQNEAQ (reference sequence). Here the CDR3 reads CASSTDRGTGELFF. Written as DNA, the CDR3 is TGTGCCAGCAGCACGGACAGGGGTACCGGGGAGCTGTTTTTT.

V gene TRBV5-8 combines with J gene TRBJ2-1; 7 nucleotides align to TRBD2. This CDR3 region has 15 residues. Germline V gives CDR1 SGHTS, CDR2 YDEGEE. After removal of 0 bases from V and 2 bases from J, the junction contained 2 bases not matched to a gene. The CDR3 nucleotides read TGTGCCAGCAGCTTGGAGCGGGGACCCTACAATGAGCAGTTCTTC. Amino acid sequence: CASSLERGPYNEQFF.

This chain links TRBV7-9 with TRBJ2-3; 8 nucleotides match TRBD1. Looked up from germline, CDR1 is SEHNR and CDR2 is FQNEAQ (reference sequence). This CDR3 region has 15 residues. V lost 0 bases and J lost 7; bases outside the gene matches: 6. The CDR3 protein is CASSLAGQELNTQYF. The CDR3 nucleotides are TGTGCCAGCAGCTTAGCGGGACAGGAGTTGAATACGCAGTATTTT.

The V call is TRBV4-3, the J call TRBJ2-2; 7 bases align to TRBD2. The CDR3 has 16 residues. V dropped 2 bases and J dropped 6; count of bases not matched to a gene: 9. The V gene's germline CDR1 is LGHNA and CDR2 YSLEER. The CDR3 sequence is CASSQPSGTIPGELFF. The CDR3 nucleotides read TGCGCCAGCAGCCAACCATCGGGGACTATTCCCGGGGAGCTGTTTTTT.

CDR3 DNA sequence: TGTGCCAGCAGCTTTATCGGCAATCAGCCCCAGCATTTT. Its protein product is CASSFIGNQPQHF. The rearrangement joins TRBV5-8 to TRBJ1-5; D call uncertain. Germline CDR1 SGHTS, CDR2 YDEGEE. CDR3 length: 13 residues. V was shortened by 2 bases and J by 2 bases, with 5 bases between the two germline ends.

This chain uses TRBV9 with TRBJ2-7, with 7 nucleotides matching TRBD2. The length of the CDR3 is 15 residues. Germline V gives CDR1 SGDLS, CDR2 YYNGEE. Trimming took 0 bases from V and 2 from J; bases not matched to a gene: 5. CDR3 residues: CASSVGVGGTYEQYF. DNA for the CDR3: TGTGCCAGCAGCGTAGGTGTCGGGGGGACCTACGAGCAGTACTTC.

The rearrangement links TRBV28 to TRBJ1-4; tentatively, D is TRBD1 (5 bases). This CDR3 contains 12 residues. V shed 6 bases and J shed 6 bases, with 8 bases lying between them. Germline-derived CDR1 and CDR2 are MDHEN and SYDVKM. CDR3 nucleotides: TGTGCCAGCAGCCTCAGGGATGAAAAACTGTTTTTT. This gives the protein CASSLRDEKLFF.

This chain uses TRBV7-2 with TRBJ1-3, with D possibly matching TRBD1 (5 bases). CDR3 length equals 15 residues. V was pared by 7 bases and J by 0 bases, with 13 bases between. Germline V gene lookup returns CDR1 SGHTA and CDR2 FQGNSA. CDR3 nucleotide sequence: TGTGCCAGCATGAGCCCAGGGTCCTCTGGAAACACCATATATTTT. Translation: CASMSPGSSGNTIYF.

The chain carries TRBV27 and TRBJ1-1; a possible D gene is TRBD1 (6 bases). Germline CDR1 reads MNHEY; CDR2 reads SMNVEV (reference sequence). The CDR3 has 14 residues. V gave up 4 bases and J gave up 0 bases, with 9 bases separating them. The CDR3 DNA reads as TGTGCCAGCAGTTCCACAGGGTTGAACACTGAAGCTTTCTTT. Encoded protein: CASSSTGLNTEAFF.

A single count supports this clone. The chain couples TRBV14 to TRBJ1-2; D ambiguous. CDR3 length: 13 amino acids. Between the trimmed V and J ends, which lost 4 bases and 7 bases, there was a span of 13 bases. Germline-derived CDR1 and CDR2 are SGHDN and FVKESK. In DNA, the CDR3 is TGTGCCAGCAGCCCGGCCGGGGTCGGTGGCTACACCTTC. This translates into CASSPAGVGGYTF.

The rearrangement links TRBV6-5 to TRBJ2-1; 10 bases are shared with TRBD1. This CDR3 contains 15 residues. CDR1 and CDR2 (germline): MNHEY, SVGAGI. V lost 6 bases, J lost 8 bases, and 10 bases stayed unmatched. In DNA form, the CDR3 reads TGTGCCAGCAGCGAGACAGGGGGCGACTGGGATGAGCAGTTCTTC. It translates to CASSETGGDWDEQFF.

J is TRBJ2-5 and V is TRBV27; TRBD1 might be the D (6 bases). This CDR3 region has 14 residues. V was pared by 6 bases and J by 2 bases, with 13 bases between. Germline V lookup: CDR1 MNHEY, CDR2 SMNVEV (reference sequence). CDR3 amino acids: CASSRLGQQETQYF. The DNA of the CDR3 is TGTGCCAGCAGCCGACTTGGACAGCAAGAGACCCAGTACTTC.

This sequence joins TRBV19 and TRBJ2-1, with TRBD2 identical over 7 bases. CDR1 and CDR2 (germline): LNHDA, SQIVND (reference sequence). The CDR3 loop spans 14 amino acids. Trimming removed 7 bases from V and 10 bases from J; junction bases left unmatched: 13. CDR3 in amino acids: CASTGAGVSWEQFF. CDR3 DNA sequence: TGTGCCAGTACTGGGGCGGGAGTGTCATGGGAGCAGTTCTTC. The whole variable domain, filled in from reference TRBV19 and TRBJ2-1, reads DGGITQSPKYLFRKEGQNVTLSCEQNLNHDAMYWYRQDPGQGLRLIYYSQIVNDFQKGDIAEGYSVSREKKESFPLTVTSAQKNPTAFYLCASTGAGVSWEQFFGPGTRLTVL.

The rearrangement links TRBV29-1 to TRBJ1-1; D not certain. CDR3 length equals 12 residues. V dropped 3 bases and J dropped 2 bases, with 7 bases sitting between them. Germline V lookup: CDR1 SQVTM, CDR2 ANQGSEA. As DNA, the CDR3 is TGCAGCGTTGACGTCACTAACACTGAAGCTTTCTTT. Translated, it gives CSVDVTNTEAFF.

The J gene is TRBJ2-7, the V gene TRBV6-5; a weak D match, TRBD2 (6 bases). Germline CDR1 reads MNHEY; CDR2 reads SVGAGI. Trimming left V 6 bases short and J 5 bases short, with 17 bases between. CDR3 size: 14 residues. CDR3 protein: CASSPRGETDEQYF. The CDR3 region has the DNA TGTGCCAGCAGCCCCCGCGGGGAGACAGACGAGCAGTACTTC.

This chain links TRBV19 with TRBJ2-3; D not resolved. Germline V gene lookup returns CDR1 LNHDA and CDR2 SQIVND (reference sequence). With 6 bases removed from V and 2 bases from J, the gap between germline ends came to 9 bases. The CDR3 has 13 residues. This CDR3 reads CASRRRDTDTQYF. The CDR3 bases are TGTGCCAGTAGGAGGAGAGACACAGATACGCAGTATTTT.

The chain has TRBV6-5 and TRBJ2-7; 7 bases map to TRBD1. Trimming took 8 bases from V and 4 from J; bases not matched to a gene: 14. This CDR3 comprises 15 residues. Germline V gene sequence: CDR1 MNHEY, CDR2 SVGAGI. CDR3 DNA sequence: TGTGCCAGCCAGAGAGATCAAGGGGGCTTTTACGAGCAGTACTTC. This encodes CASQRDQGGFYEQYF.

The CDR3 loop is CASSFGTFNTGELFF. CDR3 in DNA: TGTGCCAGCAGCTTTGGGACTTTCAACACCGGGGAGCTGTTTTTT. V and J are TRBV7-3 and TRBJ2-2, with D possibly TRBD2 on 6 matching bases. CDR3 length equals 15 residues. CDR1 is SGHTA, CDR2 FQGTGA, per germline. V lost 3 bases to trimming and J lost 2 bases, with 10 bases between them.

The rearrangement uses TRBV5-1 and TRBJ2-7; D is possibly TRBD1 (6 bases). In germline, CDR1 is SGHRS, CDR2 YFSETQ. V was cut by 4 bases and J by 6 bases, with 20 bases left in between. The length of the CDR3 is 15 residues. CDR3 nucleotides: TGCGCCAGCAGCCGTGACAGCTCGACCAGGGGCGAGCAGTACTTC. It is translated as CASSRDSSTRGEQYF.

The V and J genes are TRBV7-8 and TRBJ1-3; TRBD1 matches at 7 bases. The CDR3 runs 16 residues. Trimming at V came to 5 bases and at J to 0 bases, leaving 7 bases not matched to a gene. CDR1 SGHVS and CDR2 FQNEAQ come from the germline V gene. CDR3 in amino acids: CASSLGTARSGNTIYF. CDR3 nucleotides: TGTGCCAGCAGCCTGGGGACAGCCCGCTCTGGAAACACCATATATTTT.